The TCR beta chain described here comes from a study of cytomegalovirus exposure and HLA in healthy donors. General observations from the study: Highly shared sequence variants in one cluster were likely a sequencing artifact. Follow-up analysis seemed to connect common viral pathogens with several of the most significant clusters identified.

The CDR3 runs to 13 residues. Germline CDR1 is ENHRY and CDR2 is SYGVKD. V trimming: 7 bases; J trimming: 2 bases; junction bases outside the gene matches: 4. Vbeta (60) and Jbeta (13) primers were used in the PCR. Profiled with immunoSEQ multiplex PCR; TCRdb holds only in-frame clones, not every one. The repertoire holds about 140,000 clones, with roughly 79% as singletons. Regarding this clone: Antigen: not known.

This sequence was found in a woman between 35 and 50 years old in good health and CMV-seronegative. V gene TRBV10-3 combines with J gene TRBJ2-5; 7 bases line up with TRBD1. Sequencing was done on a sample of PBMCs. CDR3 protein: CAITDRDQETQYF. Written as DNA, the CDR3 is TGTGCCATCACAGACAGGGATCAAGAGACCCAGTACTTC.